The rows below give T cell receptor beta chains drawn from one sample of a study of preoperative IRX-2 immunotherapy in early breast cancer. Clones were read by immunoSEQ multiplex PCR, and TCRdb kept only the in-frame ones, dropping some. The table lists 90,000 to 100,000 clones, roughly 88% of them singletons, with roughly 2% in the top ten. Sequenced here: tumor tissue, sampled after IRX-2 immunotherapy. These receptors were taken from a human donor with breast cancer. The CDR3 runs from the conserved cysteine through the conserved F or W. A D gene is named only where the DNA matches it firmly. Only part of the rows carry a size: once, few, many, or a class if the clone is expanded.

TRBD2	TRBJ2-3	-	TRBV6-8	CASSGTSGGRDTQYF	TGTGCCAGCAGTGGGACTAGCGGGGGACGAGATACGCAGTATTTT
TRBD2	TRBJ2-2	-	TRBV7-7	CASSLWQPSGKTGELFF	TGTGCCAGCAGCTTATGGCAGCCTAGCGGGAAAACCGGGGAGCTGTTTTTT
-	TRBJ1-4	few	TRBV7-5	CASSPLTGRNEKLFF	TGTGCCAGCAGCCCATTAACAGGGAGGAATGAAAAACTGTTTTTT
TRBD1	TRBJ1-2	-	TRBV5-1	CASSPGDRDYGYTF	TGCGCCAGCAGCCCCGGGGACAGGGATTATGGCTACACCTTC
-	TRBJ1-1	-	TRBV14	CASSPLTKRTEAFF	TGTGCCAGCAGCCCCCTTACTAAACGCACTGAAGCTTTCTTT
TRBD1	TRBJ2-7	-	TRBV5-1	CASSTGPDRSGNEQYF	TGCGCCAGCAGCACGGGTCCGGACAGGTCGGGGAACGAGCAGTACTTC
-	TRBJ1-5	-	TRBV15	CATSVSGWSNQPQHF	TGTGCCACCAGCGTTTCGGGATGGAGCAATCAGCCCCAGCATTTT
TRBD1	TRBJ1-5	-	TRBV6-4	CASRGVGTESNQPQHF	TGTGCCAGCAGGGGGGTGGGGACAGAAAGCAATCAGCCCCAGCATTTT
-	TRBJ2-5	-	TRBV7-1	CASSRAGTSQVQYF	TGTGCCAGCAGTCGGGCCGGGACCTCCCAGGTCCAGTACTTC
-	TRBJ2-5	-	TRBV19	CASSLQGETQYF	TGTGCCAGTAGTCTTCAAGGGGAGACCCAGTACTTC